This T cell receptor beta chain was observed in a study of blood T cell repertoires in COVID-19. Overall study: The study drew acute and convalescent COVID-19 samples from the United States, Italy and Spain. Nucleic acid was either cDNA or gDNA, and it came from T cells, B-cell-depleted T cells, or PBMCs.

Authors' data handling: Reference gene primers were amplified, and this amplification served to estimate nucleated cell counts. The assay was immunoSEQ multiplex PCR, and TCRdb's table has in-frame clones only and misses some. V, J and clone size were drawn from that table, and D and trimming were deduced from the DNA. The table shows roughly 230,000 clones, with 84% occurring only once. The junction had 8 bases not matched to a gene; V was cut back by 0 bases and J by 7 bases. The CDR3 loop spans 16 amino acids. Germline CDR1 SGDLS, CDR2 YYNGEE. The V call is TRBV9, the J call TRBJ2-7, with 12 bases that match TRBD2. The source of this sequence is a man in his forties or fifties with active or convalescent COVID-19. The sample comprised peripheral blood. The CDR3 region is CASSVAASGGAGEQYF. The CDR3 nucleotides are TGTGCCAGCAGCGTAGCGGCTAGCGGGGGGGCTGGTGAGCAGTACTTC.